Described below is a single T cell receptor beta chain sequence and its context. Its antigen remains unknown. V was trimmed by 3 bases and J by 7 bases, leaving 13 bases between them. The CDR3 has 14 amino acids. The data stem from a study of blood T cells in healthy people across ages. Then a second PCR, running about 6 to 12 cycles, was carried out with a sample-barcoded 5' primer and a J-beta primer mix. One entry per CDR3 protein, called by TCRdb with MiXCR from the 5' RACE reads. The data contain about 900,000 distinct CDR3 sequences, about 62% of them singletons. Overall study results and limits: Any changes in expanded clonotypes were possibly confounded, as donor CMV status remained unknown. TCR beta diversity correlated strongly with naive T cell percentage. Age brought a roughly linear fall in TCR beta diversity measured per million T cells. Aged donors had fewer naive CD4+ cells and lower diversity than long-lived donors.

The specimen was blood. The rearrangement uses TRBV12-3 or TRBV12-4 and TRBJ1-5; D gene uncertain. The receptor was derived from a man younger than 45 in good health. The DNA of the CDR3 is TGTGCCAGCAGTTTGACGAGGGCGGGCCAGCCCCAGCATTTT. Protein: CASSLTRAGQPQHF.